These T cell receptor beta chains were read from a single sample in a study of Ad26.COV2.S vaccination and SARS-CoV-2 variants. Sequenced by immunoSEQ multiplex PCR; TCRdb stores in-frame clones only, minus some. Of about 320,000 clones listed, around 84% were seen once; the top ten hold 1.9%. This material consisted of peripheral blood, taken in a trial of Ad26.COV2.S vaccine versus placebo. These receptors all come from a person between 18 and 65 years old who received the Ad26.COV2.S COVID-19 vaccine or a placebo. The CDR3 runs from the conserved cysteine through the conserved F or W. The D gene is left open where the match is weak. Rows may omit the clone size; those that give it use once, few, many or a size class.

size	J	V	D	CDR3	DNA
NA	TRBJ1-2	TRBV4-1	TRBD1	CASSSSQGADYGYTF	TGCGCCAGCAGCTCGTCACAGGGGGCGGACTATGGCTACACCTTC
NA	TRBJ2-3	TRBV14	NA	CASSRPGWAYTDTQYF	TGTGCCAGCAGCCGGCCAGGTTGGGCTTACACAGATACGCAGTATTTT
once	TRBJ1-2	TRBV7-2	TRBD1	CASSPGGSVYYGYTF	TGTGCCAGCAGTCCAGGGGGCAGCGTATACTATGGCTACACCTTC
NA	TRBJ2-5	TRBV9	NA	CASSVGTDPVRETQYF	TGTGCCAGCAGCGTAGGGACCGACCCTGTGAGAGAGACCCAGTACTTC
NA	TRBJ1-1	TRBV3-1/TRBV3-2	NA	CASSQDTFREAFF	TGTGCCAGCAGCCAAGATACGTTCAGAGAAGCTTTCTTT
NA	TRBJ1-1	TRBV6-5	NA	CASSYSTGKVNTEAFF	TGTGCCAGCAGTTACTCGACGGGAAAGGTGAACACTGAAGCTTTCTTT
once	TRBJ2-2	TRBV7-2	TRBD2	CASSLAVQGSSGELFF	TGTGCCAGCAGCCTAGCGGTTCAGGGATCGTCCGGGGAGCTGTTTTTT
NA	TRBJ2-3	TRBV7-2	NA	CASSPSRGATDTQYF	TGTGCCAGCAGCCCATCGAGGGGGGCCACAGATACGCAGTATTTT
NA	TRBJ2-3	TRBV6-5	TRBD1	CASSRQGSDTQYF	TGTGCCAGCAGTCGACAGGGGTCAGATACGCAGTATTTT
NA	TRBJ1-3	TRBV3-1/TRBV3-2	NA	CASSQDRGNRGNTIYF	TGTGCCAGCAGCCAAGATCGAGGGAATCGGGGAAACACCATATATTTT
NA	TRBJ2-1	TRBV10-2	NA	CASKQGRWNEQFF	TGCGCCAGCAAGCAGGGGCGGTGGAATGAGCAGTTCTTC
NA	TRBJ2-7	TRBV10-3	NA	CAISESGVPGQEQYF	TGTGCCATCAGTGAGTCCGGTGTGCCGGGTCAGGAGCAGTACTTC
NA	TRBJ1-4	TRBV2	TRBD1	CASSEAPWTGREKLFF	TGTGCCAGCAGTGAAGCGCCTTGGACAGGGCGGGAAAAACTGTTTTTT
NA	TRBJ1-1	TRBV6-2/TRBV6-3	NA	CASSQGNTEAFF	TGTGCCAGCAGTCAGGGGAACACTGAAGCTTTCTTT
NA	TRBJ1-4	TRBV30	TRBD1	CAWSGGDRFATNEKLFF	TGTGCCTGGAGTGGGGGGGACAGGTTTGCAACTAATGAAAAACTGTTTTTT
NA	TRBJ1-5	TRBV18	NA	CASSQTRERGNQPQHF	TGTGCCAGCTCACAAACCAGGGAGAGAGGCAATCAGCCCCAGCATTTT
NA	TRBJ1-5	TRBV3-1/TRBV3-2	NA	CASSQGKGSNQPQHF	TGTGCCAGCAGCCAAGGAAAGGGTAGCAATCAGCCCCAGCATTTT
NA	TRBJ1-1	TRBV19	TRBD1	CASSIVIRTGVSNTEAFF	TGTGCCAGTAGTATAGTTATTAGGACAGGAGTCTCGAACACTGAAGCTTTCTTT
NA	TRBJ2-1	TRBV10-3	TRBD2	CAISLAGGRVDEQFF	TGTGCCATCTCATTAGCGGGGGGTCGGGTCGATGAGCAGTTCTTC
NA	TRBJ2-2	TRBV28	NA	CASRGGVNTGELFF	TGTGCCAGCAGAGGGGGGGTGAACACCGGGGAGCTGTTTTTT
NA	TRBJ2-5	TRBV7-2	NA	CASSDRETQYF	TGTGCCAGCAGCGACCGGGAGACCCAGTACTTC
NA	TRBJ1-2	TRBV6-5	NA	CASRSGPTPYGYTF	TGTGCCAGCAGATCCGGGCCAACCCCCTATGGCTACACCTTC
once	TRBJ2-7	TRBV7-9	TRBD1	CASSPQGDMGSNEQYF	TGTGCCAGCAGCCCGCAGGGGGACATGGGGAGTAACGAGCAGTACTTC
NA	TRBJ1-2	TRBV5-1	TRBD1	CASSWGQGTNYGYTF	TGCGCCAGCAGCTGGGGACAGGGGACTAACTATGGCTACACCTTC
NA	TRBJ2-3	TRBV11-2	TRBD2	CASSTYGGTTDTQYF	TGTGCCAGCAGCACATACGGGGGGACCACAGATACGCAGTATTTT
NA	TRBJ1-6	TRBV6-5	NA	CASSYRGDNSPLHF	TGTGCCAGCAGTTACAGGGGGGATAATTCACCCCTCCACTTT
NA	TRBJ2-1	TRBV27	NA	CASRDRRSSYNEQFF	TGTGCCAGCAGAGACCGCAGAAGCTCCTACAATGAGCAGTTCTTC
NA	TRBJ1-5	TRBV2	TRBD1	CASRLTGVAQHF	TGTGCCAGCAGGCTGACAGGGGTCGCCCAGCATTTT
NA	TRBJ1-2	TRBV6-1	NA	CASSEGQIYGYTF	TGTGCCAGCAGTGAAGGACAGATCTATGGCTACACCTTC
once	TRBJ1-2	TRBV4-3	TRBD1	CASSPSLGTGQGYTF	TGCGCCAGCAGCCCATCTCTCGGGACAGGGCAAGGCTACACCTTC
NA	TRBJ1-2	TRBV7-9	NA	CASSPAGTRGLNGYTF	TGTGCCAGCAGTCCGGCCGGGACAAGGGGTTTGAATGGCTACACCTTC
NA	TRBJ1-3	TRBV19	NA	CASSMVRTASGNTIYF	TGTGCCAGTAGTATGGTCCGGACAGCATCTGGAAACACCATATATTTT
NA	TRBJ1-5	TRBV7-9	NA	CASSPVNSNQPQHF	TGTGCCAGCAGCCCCGTTAATAGCAATCAGCCCCAGCATTTT
NA	TRBJ1-3	TRBV3-1/TRBV3-2	NA	CASSRSSGPSGNTIYF	TGTGCCAGCAGCCGTAGCTCAGGGCCCTCTGGAAACACCATATATTTT
NA	TRBJ1-5	TRBV6-1	NA	CASSEQDSNQPQHF	TGTGCCAGCAGTGAACAGGACAGCAATCAGCCCCAGCATTTT
NA	TRBJ2-3	TRBV20-1	NA	CSARLKDTQYF	TGCAGTGCCAGGCTCAAAGATACGCAGTATTTT
NA	TRBJ1-2	TRBV4-3	NA	CASSQQDGLPLGGYTF	TGCGCCAGCAGCCAGCAGGACGGGCTCCCCCTTGGCGGCTACACCTTC
NA	TRBJ2-7	TRBV4-1	NA	CASSQESYGGGTRLRAEQYF	TGCGCCAGCAGCCAAGAGTCATATGGTGGGGGGACCCGGTTGAGGGCCGAGCAGTACTTC
NA	TRBJ2-2	TRBV7-2	TRBD1	CASSPRGTGGTGELFF	TGTGCCAGCAGCCCGAGGGGGACAGGGGGCACCGGGGAGCTGTTTTTT
NA	TRBJ2-2	TRBV19	TRBD1	CASSIRDRGLTGELFF	TGTGCCAGTAGTATCCGGGACAGGGGGTTAACCGGGGAGCTGTTTTTT
NA	TRBJ1-2	TRBV7-9	NA	CASSLLGGDYGYTF	TGTGCCAGCAGCTTACTAGGGGGGGACTATGGCTACACCTTC
NA	TRBJ2-3	TRBV11-3	TRBD2	CASSPGLAVSTDTQYF	TGTGCCAGCAGCCCTGGACTAGCGGTTAGCACAGATACGCAGTATTTT